Below, 30 T cell receptor beta chains from the same sample are listed, as sequenced in a study of blood T cell repertoires in COVID-19. Assay: immunoSEQ multiplex PCR; the TCRdb copy retains only in-frame clones and omits some. The data show 140,000 to 150,000 clones, around 85% seen once. The sequenced sample consisted of PBMCs or T cells enriched from blood (not recorded which). The receptor source for this set is a woman aged 40 to 50 who had recovered from COVID-19.

A few counts support this clone. V is TRBV7-8 and J is TRBJ2-7, with 7 bases lining up with TRBD2. The CDR3 totals 14 residues. V was pared by 5 bases and J by 6 bases, with 10 bases of the junction left unmatched. Germline values: CDR1 SGHVS, CDR2 FQNEAQ. DNA for the CDR3: TGTGCCAGCAGCCCGTCGACTAGCCTGGGCGAGCAGTACTTC. The encoded protein is CASSPSTSLGEQYF.

The chain recombines TRBV20-1 with TRBJ1-1, with D perhaps matching TRBD1 (6 bases). Germline V gives CDR1 DFQATT, CDR2 SNEGSKA (reference sequence). The CDR3 length is 14 residues. Between the trimmed V and J ends, which lost 3 bases and 1 base, there was a span of 12 bases. CDR3 residues: CSASPWGPNTEAFF. In DNA, the CDR3 is TGCAGTGCTAGTCCGTGGGGGCCGAACACTGAAGCTTTCTTT.

J is TRBJ2-1 and V is TRBV7-9; D possibly corresponds to TRBD2 (7 bases). Germline V CDR1 and CDR2: SEHNR, FQNEAQ (reference sequence). CDR3 length equals 13 residues. Trimming stripped 7 bases from V and 3 bases from J, with 10 bases between. The CDR3 coding sequence is TGTGCCAGCAAGAGGGGGGGCTACAATGAGCAGTTCTTC. Its protein is CASKRGGYNEQFF. Full variable domain (outside the CDR3, taken from reference TRBV7-9 and TRBJ2-1): DTGVSQNPRHKITKRGQNVTFRCDPISEHNRLYWYRQTLGQGPEFLTYFQNEAQLEKSRLLSDRFSAERPKGSFSTLEIQRTEQGDSAMYLCASKRGGYNEQFFGPGTRLTVL.

This clone was picked up one time. The chain couples TRBV2 to TRBJ1-4; D possibly corresponds to TRBD1 (6 bases). Germline V gene data show CDR1 as SNHLY and CDR2 as FYNNEI. V lost 7 bases to trimming and J lost 5 bases, with 14 bases between them. This CDR3 region has 14 residues. The DNA for the CDR3 is TGTGCCAGCATGACAGGCCAAACGAATGAAAAACTGTTTTTT. It codes for CASMTGQTNEKLFF.

This clone was detected only a few times. The chain is built from TRBV29-1 and TRBJ2-1; a possible D gene is TRBD2 (5 bases). Trimming removed 4 bases from V and 5 bases from J, with 15 bases in between. The CDR3 is 14 residues long. Germline loops: CDR1 SQVTM, CDR2 ANQGSEA. The CDR3 here is CSVVPGVLDNEQFF. In DNA form, the CDR3 reads TGCAGCGTTGTACCCGGGGTATTGGACAATGAGCAGTTCTTC.

This clone was observed a handful of times. The genes are TRBV14 and TRBJ2-1; 11 nucleotides match TRBD2. V shed 4 bases and J 9 bases; nucleotides not matched to a gene: 11. Germline V gives CDR1 SGHDN, CDR2 FVKESK. The CDR3 consists of 16 residues. CDR3 nucleotides: TGTGCCAGCAGCCGCCTGACTAGCGGGGCCGCGGGTGAGCAGTTCTTC. It translates to CASSRLTSGAAGEQFF.

This chain links TRBV29-1 with TRBJ1-2, with 11 positions matching TRBD1. The junction had 27 bases not matched to a gene; V was cut back by 6 bases and J by 3 bases. The CDR3 length is 21 residues. The germline CDR1 and CDR2 sequences are SQVTM and ANQGSEA. The CDR3 sequence is CSVAAFLVIPTEGQGDYGYTF. The CDR3, as DNA: TGCAGCGTGGCGGCGTTCCTAGTTATTCCAACTGAGGGACAGGGGGACTATGGCTACACCTTC.

This chain joins TRBV4-1 and TRBJ1-2; a weak D match, TRBD1 (5 bases). V lost 0 bases, J lost 2 bases, and 16 bases lay in between. Germline values: CDR1 MGHRA, CDR2 YSYEKL. CDR3 length: 17 residues. The CDR3 nucleotides are TGCGCCAGCAGCCAAGATGTAGCAGGGAACTTCAACTATGGCTACACCTTC. Encoded protein: CASSQDVAGNFNYGYTF.

The chain joins TRBV3-1 (or the pseudogene TRBV3-2) to TRBJ1-1; TRBD1 agrees at 12 bases. The CDR3 sequence is 17 residues long. CDR1 LGHDT and CDR2 YNNKEL come from the germline V gene (reference sequence). V shed 0 bases, J shed 6 bases, and the junction held 8 bases outside the gene matches. The CDR3 loop reads CASSQDRLGTGGSEAFF. DNA for the CDR3: TGTGCCAGCAGCCAAGATAGGTTAGGGACAGGGGGCTCTGAAGCTTTCTTT.

The chain recombines TRBV5-3 with TRBJ1-5; D is ambiguous. TRBV5-3 is annotated as an ORF whose role is uncertain. CDR3 length equals 17 residues. V dropped 0 bases and J dropped 0 bases, with 13 bases sitting between them. CDR3 region: CARSLGPGLGSNQPQHF. CDR3 in DNA: TGTGCCAGAAGCTTGGGCCCCGGACTAGGTAGCAATCAGCCCCAGCATTTT.

V gene TRBV6-5 combines with J gene TRBJ2-3, with 13 bases identical to TRBD2. The CDR3 extends over 15 amino acids. In germline, CDR1 is MNHEY, CDR2 SVGAGI. V gave up 6 bases and J gave up 5 bases; unmatched junction bases: 5. The CDR3 DNA reads as TGTGCCAGCAGCCCACTAGCGGGGGGGATAGATACGCAGTATTTT. This translates into CASSPLAGGIDTQYF.

V and J are TRBV6-4 and TRBJ2-1; 8 positions match TRBD2. The germline gives CDR1 MRHNA, CDR2 SNTAGT. J was trimmed by 3 bases and V by 3 bases; bases with no gene match: 4. The CDR3 loop spans 15 amino acids. Here the CDR3 reads CASSESTSGYNEQFF. In DNA form, the CDR3 reads TGTGCCAGCAGTGAGAGTACTAGCGGCTACAATGAGCAGTTCTTC.

The CDR3 coding sequence is TGTGCCAGCCGCCCCCGACAGGGTTATGGCTACACCTTC. It translates to CASRPRQGYGYTF. The chain couples TRBV7-9 to TRBJ1-2; TRBD1 agrees at 7 bases. Germline V gives CDR1 SEHNR, CDR2 FQNEAQ (reference sequence). After removal of 8 bases from V and 5 bases from J, the junction contained 8 bases not matched to a gene. This CDR3 region has 13 residues.

The gene calls are TRBV18 and TRBJ2-7, with a possible D match to TRBD1 (5 bases). This CDR3 has 14 residues. The germline gives CDR1 KGHSH, CDR2 LQKENI. Trimming stripped 0 bases from V and 5 bases from J, with 11 bases between. In DNA form, the CDR3 reads TGTGCCAGCTCACCACCGTATCCCAGGGACGAGCAGTACTTC. Its translation: CASSPPYPRDEQYF. The full variable domain, in which reference TRBV18 and TRBJ2-7 provide the parts outside the CDR3, is NAGVMQNPRHLVRRRGQEARLRCSPMKGHSHVYWYRQLPEEGLKFMVYLQKENIIDESGMPKERFSAEFPKEGPSILRIQQVVRGDSAAYFCASSPPYPRDEQYFGPGTRLTVT.

This rearrangement joins TRBV10-3 to TRBJ1-1; D ambiguous. The CDR3 covers 14 residues. The germline V and J ends were trimmed by 11 bases and 2 bases, with 18 bases remaining between them. CDR1 and CDR2 (germline): ENHRY, SYGVKD. The CDR3 loop reads CAVNPSPGNTEAFF. Written as DNA, the CDR3 is TGTGCCGTCAATCCTAGCCCGGGTAACACTGAAGCTTTCTTT.

The V call is TRBV19, the J call TRBJ1-1, with TRBD1 matching 9 bases. CDR3 length: 15 residues. Germline loops: CDR1 LNHDA, CDR2 SQIVND (reference sequence). V shed 8 bases, J shed 3 bases, and the junction held 10 bases outside the gene matches. CDR3 sequence: CASSRDREWYTEAFF. Written as DNA, the CDR3 is TGTGCCAGTTCCCGGGACAGGGAGTGGTACACTGAAGCTTTCTTT.

The chain couples TRBV7-9 to TRBJ2-3, with D possibly matching TRBD2 (6 bases). Per the germline V gene, CDR1 is SEHNR and CDR2 is FQNEAQ (reference sequence). CDR3 length equals 16 residues. Trimming removed 7 bases at V and 0 bases at J, with 17 bases between. The CDR3 DNA follows: TGTGCCAGCATCCCTCCACGCGGGGCTAGCACAGATACGCAGTATTTT. It translates to CASIPPRGASTDTQYF.

The chain uses TRBV6-1 and TRBJ1-2, with 9 bases that match TRBD1. Germline loops: CDR1 MNHNS, CDR2 SASEGT. The CDR3 covers 18 residues. The J segment lost 8 bases and the V segment lost 0 bases, leaving 16 bases of the junction unmatched. In DNA, the CDR3 is TGTGCCAGCAGTGAAGCGCGTATCGGGACAGGGCCCCGTGGGGGCTACACCTTC. It codes for CASSEARIGTGPRGGYTF.

The J gene is TRBJ1-2, the V gene TRBV6-1; maybe TRBD1 (6 bases). V was shortened by 3 bases and J by 1 base, with 12 bases between the two germline ends. Germline V gives CDR1 MNHNS, CDR2 SASEGT. CDR3 size: 15 residues. The CDR3 here is CASSDGEGVNYGYTF. The DNA of the CDR3 is TGTGCCAGCAGTGACGGGGAGGGGGTTAACTATGGCTACACCTTC.

This rearrangement joins TRBV9 to TRBJ2-7; 7 bases align to TRBD2. This CDR3 is built from 14 residues. J was trimmed by 0 bases and V by 0 bases; bases with no gene match: 0. Germline CDR1 SGDLS, CDR2 YYNGEE. The CDR3 region is CASSVGGSSYEQYF. CDR3 coding DNA: TGTGCCAGCAGCGTAGGCGGGAGCTCCTACGAGCAGTACTTC.

The rearrangement uses TRBV11-3 and TRBJ2-1, with unresolved D. The CDR3 spans 13 residues. V was shortened by 2 bases and J by 4 bases, with 6 bases between the two germline ends. In germline, CDR1 is SGHNT, CDR2 YENEEA. The CDR3 bases are TGTGCCAGCAGCTTACAGGCTTACAATGAGCAGTTCTTC. It encodes CASSLQAYNEQFF.

V gene TRBV2 combines with J gene TRBJ2-1; TRBD1 is a possible D gene (5 bases). The V end lost 6 bases, the J end lost 9 bases, and 18 bases lay between the germline ends. Looked up from germline, CDR1 is SNHLY and CDR2 is FYNNEI. This CDR3 region has 14 residues. CDR3 DNA sequence: TGTGCCAGCAGCCTCCGTGGGGCCCTAGGTGAGCAGTTCTTC. As protein: CASSLRGALGEQFF. Variable domain in full (rest from reference TRBV2 and TRBJ2-1): EPEVTQTPSHQVTQMGQEVILRCVPISNHLYFYWYRQILGQKVEFLVSFYNNEISEKSEIFDDQFSVERPDGSNFTLKIRSTKLEDSAMYFCASSLRGALGEQFFGPGTRLTVL.

The V and J genes are TRBV18 and TRBJ1-1, with TRBD1 matching 10 bases. Per the germline V gene, CDR1 is KGHSH and CDR2 is LQKENI. CDR3 length: 16 residues. The J segment lost 3 bases and the V segment lost 4 bases, leaving 8 bases of the junction unmatched. For the CDR3, the DNA is TGTGCCAGCTCACGTCGACAGGGGGCGGGGGACACTGAAGCTTTCTTT. This codes for CASSRRQGAGDTEAFF.

This clone was observed a single time. The V and J genes are TRBV18 and TRBJ1-2; 10 bases map to TRBD1. The ends lost 7 bases at V and 3 bases at J; junction bases unmatched: 8. Germline CDR1 KGHSH, CDR2 LQKENI. CDR3 length: 15 amino acids. The CDR3 loop is CASLTGTGEDYGYTF. In DNA form, the CDR3 reads TGTGCCAGCTTAACCGGGACAGGGGAAGACTATGGCTACACCTTC.

The chain links TRBV9 to TRBJ1-2; a weak D match, TRBD1 (6 bases). From germline, CDR1 is SGDLS and CDR2 YYNGEE. The V end lost 0 bases, the J end lost 6 bases, and 12 bases lay between the germline ends. This CDR3 contains 14 residues. CDR3 sequence: CASSVGGRGDGYTF. CDR3 coding DNA: TGTGCCAGCAGCGTAGGTGGCAGGGGAGATGGCTACACCTTC.

This chain connects TRBV9 to TRBJ2-7; D is perhaps TRBD2 (6 bases). Trimming shortened V by 3 bases and J by 5 bases, and 15 bases separated the two germline ends. There are 14 residues in the CDR3. The germline gives CDR1 SGDLS, CDR2 YYNGEE. CDR3 DNA: TGTGCCAGCAGCGCTTCCGCGGGGACCCACGAGCAGTACTTC. Encoded protein: CASSASAGTHEQYF.

This clone was detected only once. The chain combines TRBV7-8 with TRBJ1-5; 8 bases line up with TRBD1. CDR1 is SGHVS, CDR2 FQNEAQ, per germline. V lost 4 bases, J lost 6 bases, and 8 bases stayed unmatched. The CDR3 contains 15 residues. The CDR3 is CASSSSGQGSQPQHF. CDR3 DNA sequence: TGTGCCAGCAGCTCCTCAGGACAGGGTTCTCAGCCCCAGCATTTT.

The chain uses TRBV6-5 and TRBJ2-7; 9 nucleotides match TRBD1. Germline V gives CDR1 MNHEY, CDR2 SVGAGI. V shed 5 bases, J shed 5 bases, and the junction held 10 bases outside the gene matches. The CDR3 is 15 residues long. The CDR3 nucleotides are TGTGCCAGCAGTACACCGAGACAGGGGGTCGACGAGCAGTACTTC. Its protein product is CASSTPRQGVDEQYF.

V and J are TRBV6-5 and TRBJ1-3; weak D call: TRBD1 (6 bases). Trimming removed 0 bases from V and 4 bases from J, with 10 bases in between. Germline V CDR1 and CDR2: MNHEY, SVGAGI. The CDR3 covers 15 residues. CDR3 DNA: TGTGCCAGCAGTTACTCGCCAGGGGTCGGAAACACCATATATTTT. Translated, it gives CASSYSPGVGNTIYF.

This clone was counted between two and nine times. The V and J genes are TRBV5-8 and TRBJ2-1; 10 positions agree with TRBD2. Per the germline V gene, CDR1 is SGHTS and CDR2 is YDEGEE. The length of the CDR3 is 16 residues. Losses at the gene ends were 4 bases for V and 2 bases for J; bases not matched to a gene: 6. The CDR3 nucleotides are TGTGCCAGCAGCACATATAGCGGGGGGCCCTACAATGAGCAGTTCTTC. Translated: CASSTYSGGPYNEQFF.